A selection of T cell receptor beta chains follows, all from one sample in a study of T cells in Graves' hyperthyroidism and ophthalmopathy. MiXCR was run by TCRdb on the multiplex PCR reads, yielding one entry per CDR3 protein. The sample shows about 420,000 distinct CDR3 sequences, roughly an eighth of them seen only once. Sequenced input: blood. These receptor sequences come from a woman aged 18-29 years with Graves' hyperthyroidism. Each CDR3 is given with its conserved first and last residue. Fields, in order: D gene, clone size, J gene, V gene, CDR3 protein, CDR3 DNA. The D gene is left open where the match is weak. Some rows mark clone size as missing; the rest say once, few, many or name a class of expanded clone.

>TRBD2|few|TRBJ2-1|TRBV7-2
CASSSTGTSGGGPFF
TGTGCCAGCAGCTCAACCGGGACTAGCGGGGGAGGGCCGTTCTTC
>TRBD1|few|TRBJ1-1|TRBV5-1
CARRLRQGDTEAFF
TGCGCCAGGAGATTACGGCAGGGGGACACTGAAGCTTTCTTT
>TRBD1|many|TRBJ1-1|TRBV27
CASSLELGQPEAFF
TGTGCCAGCAGTCTAGAGTTGGGACAGCCTGAAGCTTTCTTT
>TRBD2|few|TRBJ2-7|TRBV20-1
CSAGKTLAAQPYEQYF
TGCAGTGCTGGAAAGACTCTAGCGGCCCAGCCCTACGAGCAGTACTTC
>NA|few|TRBJ2-7|TRBV4-1
CASSQDFGRSSYEQYF
TGCGCCAGCAGCCAAGATTTCGGCAGGTCCTCCTACGAGCAGTACTTC
>NA|NA|TRBJ2-3|TRBV19
CASSMRFRSTDTQYF
TGTGCCAGTAGTATGCGGTTCAGAAGCACAGATACGCAGTATTTT
>NA|few|TRBJ2-1|TRBV19
CASSAQINEQFF
TGTGCCAGTAGTGCACAGATCAATGAGCAGTTCTTC
>NA|few|TRBJ2-2|TRBV5-4
CASSLDRAQANTGELFF
TGTGCCAGCAGCTTGGACCGTGCCCAGGCGAACACCGGGGAGCTGTTTTTT
>NA|once|TRBJ2-3|TRBV6-5
CASSYLISDTQYF
TGTGCCAGCAGTTACCTAATTTCAGATACGCAGTATTTT
>TRBD2|NA|TRBJ2-1|TRBV11-3
CASSFHSGRAGNEQFF
TGTGCCAGCAGCTTTCATAGCGGGAGGGCCGGGAATGAGCAGTTCTTC
>TRBD1|many|TRBJ2-7|TRBV5-1
CASSEGTGAYEQYF
TGCGCCAGCAGCGAAGGGACAGGCGCCTACGAGCAGTACTTC
>NA|many|TRBJ2-2|TRBV12-3/TRBV12-4
CASSLRETGELFF
TGTGCCAGCAGTTTAAGAGAGACCGGGGAGCTGTTTTTT
>TRBD1|NA|TRBJ2-1|TRBV19
CASSIRGGQGNNEQFF
TGTGCCAGTAGTATAAGGGGGGGACAGGGGAACAATGAGCAGTTCTTC
>NA|NA|TRBJ2-7|TRBV6-1
CAGKDGGQYF
TGTGCCGGCAAAGACGGCGGGCAGTACTTC
>NA|many|TRBJ2-1|TRBV3-1
CASSQRELSYEQFF
TGTGCCAGCAGCCAAAGGGAGTTAAGCTATGAGCAGTTCTTC
>NA|many|TRBJ2-7|TRBV11-2
CASSYNTYDGAYEQYF
TGTGCCAGCAGCTACAACACCTATGATGGGGCCTACGAGCAGTACTTC
>NA|many|TRBJ2-7|TRBV24-1
CATSSGTGLYEQYF
TGTGCCACCAGTTCCGGGACTGGTCTCTACGAGCAGTACTTC
>NA|few|TRBJ2-4|TRBV15
CATSTDRRGRVSNIQYF
TGTGCCACCAGCACAGATCGCAGGGGGAGGGTCTCAAACATTCAGTACTTC
>NA|NA|TRBJ2-5|TRBV5-1
CASSRTASQETQYF
TGCGCCAGCAGTAGGACAGCCTCCCAAGAGACCCAGTACTTC
>TRBD1|NA|TRBJ2-2|TRBV4-3
CASSQEPGQGGVGELFF
TGCGCCAGCAGCCAAGAACCGGGACAGGGCGGCGTCGGGGAGCTGTTTTTT
>NA|many|TRBJ1-1|TRBV30
CAWKRRMNTEAFF
TGTGCCTGGAAACGGAGGATGAACACTGAAGCTTTCTTT
>TRBD2|many|TRBJ2-7|TRBV20-1
CSARLAGAYEQYF
TGCAGTGCGAGACTAGCGGGAGCCTACGAGCAGTACTTC